These 9 T cell receptor beta chains originate from one sample sequenced in a study of T cell changes during pregnancy in multiple sclerosis. Profiled with immunoSEQ multiplex PCR; TCRdb holds only in-frame clones, not every one. The table shows roughly 100,000 clones, with 80% to 95% occurring only once. The sample here was peripheral blood, taken after pregnancy. The receptors shown here come from a female donor with multiple sclerosis, enrolled in a pregnancy study.

In its sample, this clone was seen once. V is TRBV7-2 and J is TRBJ2-5, with D tentatively TRBD2 (5 bases). Germline CDR1 reads SGHTA; CDR2 reads FQGNSA. V lost 2 bases to trimming and J lost 3 bases, with 10 bases between them. The CDR3 consists of 14 residues. For the CDR3, the DNA is TGTGCCAGCAGCTTAACCGGGATCGAAGAGACCCAGTACTTC. Translation gives CASSLTGIEETQYF. The full variable domain, in which reference TRBV7-2 and TRBJ2-5 provide the parts outside the CDR3, is GAGVSQSPSNKVTEKGKDVELRCDPISGHTALYWYRQSLGQGLEFLIYFQGNSAPDKSGLPSDRFSAERTGGSVSTLTIQRTQQEDSAVYLCASSLTGIEETQYFGPGTRLLVL.

The chain carries TRBV5-6 and TRBJ1-1; a possible D gene is TRBD1 (6 bases). V was trimmed by 3 bases and J by 4 bases, leaving 10 bases between them. The CDR3 is made up of 13 amino acids. Germline V lookup: CDR1 SGHDT, CDR2 YYEEEE. The CDR3, as DNA: TGTGCCAGCAGCTCACAGGGATTCACTGAAGCTTTCTTT. Protein: CASSSQGFTEAFF.

The chain joins TRBV6-5 to TRBJ2-5; maybe TRBD2 (5 bases). Germline loops: CDR1 MNHEY, CDR2 SVGAGI. The CDR3 extends over 13 amino acids. Trimming removed 9 bases at V and 1 base at J, with 12 bases between. CDR3 nucleotide sequence: TGTGCCAGTAGCGCCTACTTCCAAGAGACCCAGTACTTC. Its protein is CASSAYFQETQYF.

The chain carries TRBV5-1 and TRBJ2-1; 9 bases fit TRBD2. The CDR3 consists of 17 residues. The trim removed 7 bases at V and 0 bases at J, leaving 11 bases unmatched. Looked up from germline, CDR1 is SGHRS and CDR2 is YFSETQ. CDR3 sequence: CASAPPNSGSSYNEQFF. DNA for the CDR3: TGCGCCAGCGCCCCCCCTAATAGCGGGAGCTCCTACAATGAGCAGTTCTTC.

V and J are TRBV15 and TRBJ2-7, with 7 nucleotides matching TRBD1. This CDR3 contains 14 residues. CDR1 and CDR2 from the germline V gene are LNHNV and YYDKDF (reference sequence). V was pared by 1 base and J by 2 bases, with 2 bases of the junction left unmatched. The DNA of the CDR3 is TGTGCCACCAGCAGAGTGCAGGGGGCCTACGAGCAGTACTTC. Translating gives CATSRVQGAYEQYF. The whole variable domain, remainder taken from reference TRBV15 and TRBJ2-7, is DAMVIQNPRYQVTQFGKPVTLSCSQTLNHNVMYWYQQKSSQAPKLLFHYYDKDFNNEADTPDNFQSRRPNTSFCFLDIRSPGLGDTAMYLCATSRVQGAYEQYFGPGTRLTVT.

This chain uses TRBV28 with TRBJ2-5, with 7 bases identical to TRBD1. V shed 2 bases, J shed 2 bases, and the junction held 5 bases outside the gene matches. The CDR3 contains 15 residues. In germline, CDR1 is MDHEN, CDR2 SYDVKM. In nucleotides, the CDR3 is TGTGCCAGCAGTTTAAGTTGGGGACAGCAAGAGACCCAGTACTTC. It is translated as CASSLSWGQQETQYF. Using reference TRBV28 and TRBJ2-5 for the parts outside the CDR3, the full variable domain is DVKVTQSSRYLVKRTGEKVFLECVQDMDHENMFWYRQDPGLGLRLIYFSYDVKMKEKGDIPEGYSVSREKKERFSLILESASTNQTSMYLCASSLSWGQQETQYFGPGTRLLVL.

This clone was observed a single time. The CDR3 region has the DNA TGCGCCAGCAGCTTGTCGGGACTAGTTGCCACCGGGGAGCTGTTTTTT. Its protein product is CASSLSGLVATGELFF. The V gene is TRBV5-1, the J gene TRBJ2-2; 8 positions agree with TRBD2. The length of the CDR3 is 16 residues. V trimming: 1 base; J trimming: 4 bases; junction bases outside the gene matches: 6. CDR1 and CDR2 from the germline V gene are SGHRS and YFSETQ. The variable domain in full, with the rest retrieved from reference TRBV5-1 and TRBJ2-2, is KAGVTQTPRYLIKTRGQQVTLSCSPISGHRSVSWYQQTPGQGLQFLFEYFSETQRNKGNFPGRFSGRQFSNSRSEMNVSTLELGDSALYLCASSLSGLVATGELFFGEGSRLTVL.

The chain carries TRBV5-1 and TRBJ2-7; D is unresolved. This CDR3 is built from 15 residues. CDR1 and CDR2 (germline): SGHRS, YFSETQ. The ends were cut back, 2 bases at V and 0 bases at J, with 12 bases in the middle. Here the CDR3 reads CASSFGLRSSYEQYF. CDR3 DNA: TGCGCCAGCAGCTTTGGTCTGAGGAGCTCCTACGAGCAGTACTTC.

This clone was observed a single time. The chain has TRBV11-1 and TRBJ2-1; 8 bases align to TRBD1. Germline values: CDR1 SGHAT, CDR2 FQDESV (reference sequence). The length of the CDR3 is 16 residues. The ends lost 5 bases at V and 1 base at J; junction bases unmatched: 7. DNA of the CDR3: TGTGCCAGCAGCAACGTGAACAGGGGGTCCTACAATGAGCAGTTCTTC. Amino acid sequence: CASSNVNRGSYNEQFF.